A selection of T cell receptor beta chains follows, all from one sample in a study of T cells after yellow fever vaccination. TCRdb processed the 5' RACE reads anew with MiXCR; each CDR3 protein has one entry. The repertoire includes roughly 320,000 distinct CDR3 sequences, about 10% of them detected once, and less than 3.5% sits in the top ten. The sequences come from CD4+ T cells sorted from PBMCs, collected 45 days after the yellow fever booster vaccination. The origin of the receptors is a man younger than 30 who received the YFV17D yellow fever vaccine. Both conserved end residues are part of each CDR3. D genes are given only for firm matches. Clone size is given for some rows only: seen once, a few or many times, or a class if the clone is expanded.

clone_size | j_call | d_call | v_call | cdr3_aa | cdr3_nt
few | TRBJ1-4 | TRBD1 | TRBV5-4 | CASSLQGPNEKLFF | TGTGCCAGCAGCTTACAGGGGCCCAATGAAAAACTGTTTTTT
NA | TRBJ1-6 | TRBD1 | TRBV7-2 | CASSFMTGVGGSPLHF | TGTGCCAGCAGCTTCATGACAGGGGTAGGGGGATCACCCCTCCACTTT
NA | TRBJ2-1 | NA | TRBV13 | CASSSMVNEQFF | TGTGCCAGCAGCTCCATGGTCAATGAGCAGTTCTTC
few | TRBJ2-3 | NA | TRBV5-5 | CASSLTGKTDTQYF | TGTGCCAGCAGCTTAACAGGGAAAACAGATACGCAGTATTTT
NA | TRBJ2-5 | NA | TRBV3-2 | CASSSERGPGETQYF | TGTGCCAGCAGCTCGGAGCGGGGGCCAGGGGAGACCCAGTACTTC
NA | TRBJ2-2 | NA | TRBV20-1 | CSAVRATGGELFF | TGCAGTGCGGTACGGGCTACGGGCGGGGAGCTGTTTTTT
few | TRBJ2-6 | TRBD1 | TRBV12-3/TRBV12-4 | CASRPRQGGANVLTF | TGTGCCAGCAGACCTCGACAGGGTGGGGCCAACGTCCTGACTTTC
NA | TRBJ2-1 | NA | TRBV2 | CASNLDYSDEQFF | TGTGCCAGCAACCTCGACTACTCCGATGAGCAGTTCTTC
few | TRBJ1-1 | NA | TRBV4-1 | CASSQTTLYTEAFF | TGCGCCAGCAGCCAGACAACCCTTTACACTGAAGCTTTCTTT
NA | TRBJ2-1 | NA | TRBV27 | CASSGSESSYNEQFF | TGTGCCAGCAGTGGCAGCGAAAGCTCCTACAATGAGCAGTTCTTC